The 5 T cell receptor beta chains below all came from one sample that was sequenced in a study of Ad26.COV2.S vaccination and SARS-CoV-2 variants. TCRdb's table, derived via immunoSEQ multiplex PCR, lists solely in-frame clones and lacks some. Of over 300,000 clones listed, roughly 80% are singletons. Treatment noted: over 15 received Ad26.COV2.S at low or high dose, single or two shots; roughly five received placebo; per-sample allocation not given. At day 63 after the first vaccine or placebo injection, samples were drawn. Sequencing was performed on peripheral blood, taken in a trial of Ad26.COV2.S vaccine versus placebo. The receptor set was obtained from a person between 18 and 65 years old who received the Ad26.COV2.S COVID-19 vaccine or a placebo.

J is TRBJ1-2 and V is TRBV5-4; tentatively, D is TRBD1 (5 bases). V gave up 4 bases and J gave up 2 bases, with 12 bases separating them. Germline values: CDR1 SGHNT, CDR2 YYREEE (reference sequence). The CDR3 covers 14 residues. The CDR3 nucleotides are TGTGCCAGCAGCGTGGGGACGCGGAACTATGGCTACACCTTC. Residues: CASSVGTRNYGYTF.

The chain uses TRBV30 and TRBJ1-2; 7 bases map to TRBD1. The CDR3 totals 16 residues. V lost 1 base and J lost 8; bases outside the gene matches: 16. CDR1 GTSNPN and CDR2 SVGIG come from the germline V gene (reference sequence). For the CDR3, the DNA is TGTGCCTGGAGTGACCCCTCGACAGGGACGGAGAGAGGCTACACCTTC. Amino acids: CAWSDPSTGTERGYTF.

The V gene is TRBV13, the J gene TRBJ2-7, with 10 bases identical to TRBD1. Germline V CDR1 and CDR2: PRHDT, FYEKMQ (reference sequence). Trimming at V came to 6 bases and at J to 4 bases, leaving 6 bases not matched to a gene. This CDR3 is 14 amino acids long. The CDR3, as DNA: TGTGCCAGCAGTCTAGGGGACAGGGGTTACGAGCAGTACTTC. Its translation is CASSLGDRGYEQYF.

The chain employs TRBV12-5 and TRBJ2-3; D call uncertain. Trimming removed 3 bases from V and 2 bases from J, with 6 bases in between. Per the germline V gene, CDR1 is LGHNT and CDR2 is FRNRAP. CDR3 size: 13 residues. The CDR3 is CASGFGDTDTQYF. The CDR3 nucleotides read TGTGCTAGTGGTTTTGGGGACACAGATACGCAGTATTTT.

This rearrangement joins TRBV6-5 to TRBJ2-1; D might be TRBD1 (6 bases). Germline V gene lookup returns CDR1 MNHEY and CDR2 SVGAGI. Trimming took 8 bases from V and 2 from J, leaving 13 bases between them. The CDR3 has 14 amino acids. The DNA for the CDR3 is TGTGCCAGCGGACAGCGGACTCCCTACAATGAGCAGTTCTTC. It is translated as CASGQRTPYNEQFF.